Described below is a single T cell receptor beta chain sequence and its context. It has no known antigen specificity. The CDR3, cysteine through phenylalanine, is 13 amino acids long. No DNA is recorded. CDR1 SGHNT and CDR2 YYREEE are derived from the germline V gene (reference sequence). These data belong to a study of monozygotic twins with inflammatory bowel disease (dated by TCRdb to the late 2010s). For the study in its entirety: The full study comprised 30 or so monozygotic twin pairs: nine German pairs (four IBD-concordant, five IBD-discordant) and 19 IBD-discordant Danish pairs. Within discordant pairs, disease-associated traits were sought mainly by comparing IBD patients with their genetically identical healthy co-twins. Each individual had, on average, about 151 000 unique TCRalpha sequences and 181 000 unique TCRbeta sequences available for analysis. The paper's findings and limits, for the study overall: Repertoire similarity did not differ between concordant and discordant twins, possibly due to limited statistical power. A decrease in TCRbeta repertoire diversity, as measured by inverse Simpson index, was observed in IBD patients compared with their healthy co-twins. Background noise and inter-individual variability may have been introduced into the repertoires by the differing immunosuppressive treatments among patients. IBD patients shared fewer clonotypes with other individuals than healthy twins did, most markedly in patients showing signs of disease activity. The analysis was unable to tell different T cell subtypes apart. The results gave no support for a single strong signal or clonotype linked to IBD.

From each donor, an approximately 2.4 ml peripheral blood sample was drawn into PAXgene tubes and stored at -80 degrees C. Without T cell sorting, total RNA was isolated from whole blood using the PAXgene blood miRNA kit on an automated QIAcube. Peripheral blood from monozygotic twin pairs concordant or discordant for inflammatory bowel disease was subjected to deep TCRalpha and TCRbeta repertoire profiling with unique molecular barcoding. Smoking habits were recorded for all twin pairs, and individuals were classified as current, former or never smokers. The library came from 5' RACE. Each TCR library was prepared from 3,000 to 4,500 ng of total RNA. For each sample, cDNA was synthesized in eight separate reactions using SMARTScribe reverse transcriptase. Unique molecular identifiers containing a 6-nucleotide sample barcode were introduced through template switching during cDNA synthesis. Amplification of TCRalpha and TCRbeta cDNA involved two nested PCRs of about 15 and 9 cycles, and each PCR was followed by bead purification. Before amplification, the cDNA was treated with uracil DNA-glycosylase and purified using the QIAquick PCR purification kit. The second PCR added Illumina TruSeq-compatible adapters along with sample-specific barcodes. TapeStation and Qubit were used to check library quality and concentration, and 5 ng of each library went into the pool. Pooled libraries were sequenced on an Illumina HiSeq2500 single-index Rapid Run with 2 x 100 bp reads and custom sequencing primers. The study's own analysis went as follows. PCR and sequencing errors were corrected by UMI-based consensus assembly using MiGEC version 1.2.6. MiXCR version 2.1.1 was used for V(D)J alignment, clonotype assembly and CDR3 extraction. To normalise gene usage, clonotype sharing and MAIT/NKT TCR abundance, the analysis used the top 1000, 10 000 and 20 000 clonotypes per sample. Diversity was computed as the inverse Simpson index with the vegan R package after downsampling to 27 000 UMIs. Paired Mann-Whitney U tests on discordant twin pairs were used, with Benjamini-Hochberg multiple-testing correction. The reads underwent TCRdb reprocessing, giving one record for each CDR3 protein sequence and no DNA. TCRdb's processing, not the study's, gives the V and J calls here. The sample table gives 300,000 to 400,000 distinct CDR3 sequences. Together, the top ten hold 2% to 2.5% of the sample.

The rearranged segments are TRBV5-4 and TRBJ2-5; TCRdb calls TRBD1, which cannot be checked without DNA. The TCR comes from a human donor with ulcerative colitis or Crohn's disease, or a healthy co-twin of an affected twin (not recorded which). Material: blood. This receptor has the CDR3 CASTIGGRETQYF. The CDR3, completed at both ends by the reference TRBV5-4 and TRBJ2-5 genes, gives the full variable domain ETGVTQSPTHLIKTRGQQVTLRCSSQSGHNTVSWYQQALGQGPQFIFQYYREEENGRGNFPPRFSGLQFPNYSSELNVNALELDDSALYLCASTIGGRETQYFGPGTRLLVL.